The next 29 T cell receptor beta chains were all read from a single sample in a study of T cells in Graves' hyperthyroidism and ophthalmopathy. Researchers amplified the TCR beta CDR3 regions from RNA transcripts. Primed by the HTBI set, a first-round RT-PCR was run on the TCR CDR3. TCRdb re-derived calls from the multiplex PCR reads in MiXCR, one entry per CDR3 protein. The sample includes nearly 250,000 distinct CDR3 sequences, roughly a quarter of them seen just once. Sequenced: blood. These receptors all stem from a middle-aged woman with Graves' ophthalmopathy.

This clonotype was recorded at least ten times. V is TRBV6-1 and J is TRBJ1-1, with unresolved D. Germline loops: CDR1 MNHNS, CDR2 SASEGT. V was clipped by 7 bases and J by 6 bases, with 9 bases between them. CDR3 size: 11 residues. CDR3 sequence reads: CASTSWAEAFF. The CDR3 bases are TGTGCCAGCACCTCCTGGGCTGAAGCTTTCTTT.

This clonotype was counted many times. The chain joins TRBV9 to TRBJ2-6; D is possibly TRBD1 or TRBD2 (5 bases each). Deletions cut 6 bases from V and 4 bases from J, with 14 bases between. In germline, CDR1 is SGDLS, CDR2 YYNGEE. The CDR3 is 15 residues long. The CDR3 protein is CASTPGAGGANVLTF. The CDR3 DNA is TGTGCCAGCACCCCCGGGGCGGGCGGGGCCAACGTCCTGACTTTC.

This clonotype has a count of ten or more. The chain is built from TRBV20-1 and TRBJ2-7; D may be TRBD2 (6 bases). This CDR3 has 11 residues. The germline V and J ends were trimmed by 6 bases and 4 bases, with 10 bases remaining between them. Germline V gene data show CDR1 as DFQATT and CDR2 as SNEGSKA (reference sequence). CDR3: CSAPTSYEQYF. The CDR3 DNA is TGCAGTGCCCCGACTAGTTACGAGCAGTACTTC.

This clonotype was recorded at least ten times. The V and J genes are TRBV24-1 and TRBJ1-1; D may be TRBD1 (5 bases). The V gene lost 9 bases and the J gene lost 4 bases, with 14 bases spanning the gap. Looked up from germline, CDR1 is KGHDR and CDR2 is SFDVKD. The CDR3 totals 13 residues. The CDR3 is CATPGGGCTEAFF. DNA for the CDR3: TGTGCCACCCCTGGTGGGGGTTGCACTGAAGCTTTCTTT.

The chain couples TRBV2 to TRBJ1-3; D ambiguous. The CDR3 is 15 amino acids. The V gene's germline CDR1 is SNHLY and CDR2 FYNNEI. V lost 8 bases to trimming and J lost 0 bases, with 14 bases between them. Here the CDR3 DNA reads TGTGCCAGCCAAATGGACCGCCGCTCTGGAAACACCATATATTTT. Translation: CASQMDRRSGNTIYF. Filled out from reference TRBV2 and TRBJ1-3, the complete variable domain reads EPEVTQTPSHQVTQMGQEVILRCVPISNHLYFYWYRQILGQKVEFLVSFYNNEISEKSEIFDDQFSVERPDGSNFTLKIRSTKLEDSAMYFCASQMDRRSGNTIYFGEGSWLTVV.

This chain links TRBV30 with TRBJ1-1; D is unresolved. Germline CDR1 is GTSNPN and CDR2 is SVGIG (reference sequence). The CDR3 totals 11 residues. Trimming removed 5 bases from V and 2 bases from J, with 6 bases in between. The CDR3 protein is CAWVINTEAFF. The CDR3 DNA reads TGTGCCTGGGTTATCAACACTGAAGCTTTCTTT.

This clonotype was observed at least ten times. V usage is TRBV19 and J usage is TRBJ2-2; perhaps D is TRBD1 or TRBD2 (5 bases each). The CDR3 is made up of 15 amino acids. Trimming left V 6 bases short and J 3 bases short, with 14 bases between. CDR1 and CDR2 from the germline V gene are LNHDA and SQIVND (reference sequence). CDR3 bases: TGTGCCAGTAGCTTTCCGGGACGGTACACCGGGGAGCTGTTTTTT. Translation gives CASSFPGRYTGELFF.

The genes are TRBV28 and TRBJ1-5; the D gene is possibly TRBD1 (6 bases). The CDR3 has 15 amino acids. Trimming took off 4 bases at V and 6 bases at J, with 16 bases between the two ends. Germline CDR1 reads MDHEN; CDR2 reads SYDVKM. The CDR3 DNA reads as TGTGCCAGCAGTTGGCGCAGGGGTCGCGGTCAGCCCCAGCATTTT. It translates to CASSWRRGRGQPQHF.

This clonotype was seen repeatedly, ten times or more. The CDR3, as DNA: TGCGCCAGCAGCTACGGACAGAAATACACCGGGGAGCTGTTTTTT. It yields the protein CASSYGQKYTGELFF. The chain employs TRBV5-1 and TRBJ2-2; a possible D gene is TRBD1 (6 bases). Trimming took 3 bases from V and 3 from J, leaving 12 bases between them. The CDR3 is made up of 15 amino acids. CDR1 SGHRS and CDR2 YFSETQ come from the germline V gene.

This clonotype has ten or more counts. The V gene is TRBV6-5, the J gene TRBJ2-2; 9 bases match TRBD1. Germline CDR1 is MNHEY and CDR2 is SVGAGI. This CDR3 comprises 21 residues. J was trimmed by 4 bases and V by 5 bases; bases with no gene match: 23. The CDR3 reads CASSTPPGTGKNGEGTGELFF. The DNA of the CDR3 is TGTGCCAGCAGTACTCCCCCCGGGACAGGGAAGAACGGCGAAGGCACCGGGGAGCTGTTTTTT.

This clonotype was counted ten times or more. V and J are TRBV30 and TRBJ2-5; possibly TRBD1 for D (6 bases). The V gene's germline CDR1 is GTSNPN and CDR2 SVGIG (reference sequence). Trimming cost V 6 bases and J 6 bases, with 17 bases left between them. The CDR3 is 13 amino acids. The CDR3 DNA sequence: TGTGCCTGTCCGGCAGGGGATGGGAAGACCCAGTACTTC. It encodes CACPAGDGKTQYF. Looking up the rest from reference TRBV30 and TRBJ2-5 gives the full variable domain: SQTIHQWPATLVQPVGSPLSLECTVEGTSNPNLYWYRQAAGRGLQLLFYSVGIGQISSEVPQNLSASRPQDRQFILSSKKLLLSDSGFYLCACPAGDGKTQYFGPGTRLLVL.

The chain combines TRBV6-1 with TRBJ1-2; D is unclear. CDR1 and CDR2 (germline): MNHNS, SASEGT. The CDR3 sequence is 14 residues long. The V end lost 1 base, the J end lost 3 bases, and 9 bases lay between the germline ends. The CDR3: CASSEVVGDYGYTF. CDR3 DNA sequence: TGTGCCAGCAGTGAAGTGGTAGGAGACTATGGCTACACCTTC.

The table lists this clonotype with a few counts. The chain recombines TRBV27 with TRBJ2-5; unclear D gene. From germline, CDR1 is MNHEY and CDR2 SMNVEV (reference sequence). This CDR3 is built from 13 residues. Between the trimmed V and J ends, which lost 2 bases and 5 bases, there was a span of 9 bases. The DNA for the CDR3 is TGTGCCAGCAGTTTAAATGCGGTGGAGACCCAGTACTTC. Its translation: CASSLNAVETQYF.

At least ten counts were recorded for this clonotype. The rearrangement links TRBV12-3 or TRBV12-4 to TRBJ2-1; tentatively, D is TRBD1 or TRBD2 (5 bases each). V lost 3 bases and J 4 bases, leaving 13 bases between the germline ends. The CDR3 runs to 15 residues. CDR3 amino acids: CASSLGPRLYNEQFF. The CDR3 nucleotides are TGTGCCAGCAGTTTGGGACCGCGATTGTACAATGAGCAGTTCTTC.

The V call is TRBV12-3 or TRBV12-4, the J call TRBJ2-5; 10 bases align to TRBD1. CDR3 length equals 17 residues. Losses at the gene ends were 5 bases for V and 1 base for J; bases not matched to a gene: 10. This chain's CDR3 is CASSPGQGPPAQETQYF. The CDR3 region has the DNA TGTGCCAGCAGTCCGGGACAGGGGCCCCCCGCCCAAGAGACCCAGTACTTC.

V usage is TRBV27 and J usage is TRBJ2-7; 7 bases fit TRBD2. The CDR3 has 17 residues. Germline trimming cut 6 bases from V and 0 bases from J; bases unmatched to any gene: 14. Per the germline V gene, CDR1 is MNHEY and CDR2 is SMNVEV (reference sequence). For the CDR3, the DNA is TGTGCCAGCAGCCTCCCAGGATCAGCGGGGAGCTCCTACGAGCAGTACTTC. This translates into CASSLPGSAGSSYEQYF.

This chain joins TRBV6-5 and TRBJ2-7, with D perhaps TRBD1 (5 bases). The germline V gene has CDR1 MNHEY and CDR2 SVGAGI. CDR3 length equals 14 residues. V was pared by 1 base and J by 4 bases, with 11 bases between. The CDR3 loop is CASSYFEGAYEQYF. CDR3 coding DNA: TGTGCCAGCAGTTACTTCGAAGGGGCTTACGAGCAGTACTTC.

This clonotype was counted at least ten times. The CDR3 sequence: CSVVGQGPYGYTF. CDR3 DNA: TGCAGCGTTGTGGGACAGGGGCCTTATGGCTACACCTTC. The chain combines TRBV29-1 with TRBJ1-2; the match to TRBD1 covers 10 bases. CDR1 SQVTM and CDR2 ANQGSEA come from the germline V gene. The junction had 4 bases not matched to a gene; V was cut back by 4 bases and J by 5 bases. The CDR3 contains 13 residues. The whole variable domain, filled in from reference TRBV29-1 and TRBJ1-2, reads SAVISQKPSRDICQRGTSLTIQCQVDSQVTMMFWYRQQPGQSLTLIATANQGSEATYESGFVIDKFPISRPNLTFSTLTVSNMSPEDSSIYLCSVVGQGPYGYTFGSGTRLTVV.

Ten or more counts support this clonotype. The chain has TRBV12-3 or TRBV12-4 and TRBJ2-7; weak D call: TRBD1 (5 bases). Between the trimmed V and J ends, which lost 7 bases and 3 bases, there was a span of 13 bases. The CDR3 is 13 residues long. DNA for the CDR3: TGTGCCAGCAACAGAGACAGATACTACGAGCAGTACTTC. Its translation: CASNRDRYYEQYF.

The chain joins TRBV11-1 to TRBJ1-1, with D tentatively TRBD1 (6 bases). There are 16 residues in the CDR3. The V end was cut by 3 bases, the J end by 6 bases, with 20 bases between. Germline CDR1 is SGHAT and CDR2 is FQDESV (reference sequence). The CDR3 spells CASSLAEGTPNAEAFF. The DNA of the CDR3 is TGTGCCAGCAGCTTGGCTGAAGGGACACCCAACGCTGAAGCTTTCTTT.

The chain is built from TRBV12-3 or TRBV12-4 and TRBJ1-2; D is ambiguous. The CDR3 has 13 amino acids. Trimming removed 6 bases from V and 4 bases from J, with 12 bases in between. The CDR3 coding sequence is TGTGCCAGCAGGCAGACGGAGAGCTATGGCTACACCTTC. It is translated as CASRQTESYGYTF.

This clonotype appeared many times. This chain uses TRBV7-8 with TRBJ2-5; D tentatively fits TRBD1 or TRBD2 (5 bases each). V dropped 0 bases and J dropped 2 bases, with 13 bases sitting between them. Germline lookup yields CDR1 SGHVS and CDR2 FQNEAQ. The CDR3 runs 16 residues. Written as DNA, the CDR3 is TGTGCCAGCAGCTTAGCCGGGGCGGCTATTCAAGAGACCCAGTACTTC. Translation gives CASSLAGAAIQETQYF.

There are many counts of this clonotype. The chain is built from TRBV6-5 and TRBJ1-2; D is ambiguous. Germline V gives CDR1 MNHEY, CDR2 SVGAGI. The ends were cut back, 0 bases at V and 5 bases at J, with 16 bases in the middle. The CDR3 has 16 residues. CDR3: CASSYSLADRGYGYTF. The CDR3 DNA follows: TGTGCCAGCAGTTACTCGTTGGCCGATCGAGGGTATGGCTACACCTTC.

This clonotype occurred many times. V is TRBV15 and J is TRBJ2-2, with D possibly TRBD2 on 5 matching bases. The CDR3 spans 14 residues. Between the trimmed V and J ends, which lost 5 bases and 1 base, there was a span of 8 bases. The germline V gene encodes CDR1 LNHNV and CDR2 YYDKDF (reference sequence). The CDR3 sequence is CATSRRGNTGELFF. The CDR3 nucleotides read TGTGCCACCAGCCGCCGGGGGAACACCGGGGAGCTGTTTTTT.

The genes are TRBV12-5 and TRBJ2-7; no firm D call. There are 12 residues in the CDR3. CDR1 is LGHNT and CDR2 is FRNRAP in the germline V gene. Trimming removed 0 bases at V and 6 bases at J, with 6 bases between. The CDR3 DNA reads TGTGCTAGTGGTTTGGTAAACGGCGAGCAGTACTTC. Translation: CASGLVNGEQYF.

On this clonotype itself: This clone may be a read error of a much larger clone one base away. The chain links TRBV11-1 to TRBJ2-2; D is perhaps TRBD1 or TRBD2 (7 bases each). CDR1 and CDR2 from the germline V gene are SGHAT and FQDESV (reference sequence). The CDR3 runs to 14 residues. DNA for the CDR3: TGTGCCTGCAGCTTCAGGGGGGGACCCGGGGAGCTGTTTTTT. Its translation: CACSFRGGPGELFF.

This sequence joins TRBV28 and TRBJ2-7; 11 bases match TRBD2. The V gene's germline CDR1 is MDHEN and CDR2 SYDVKM. The CDR3 sequence is 15 residues long. V lost 7 bases and J lost 5; bases outside the gene matches: 10. The CDR3 is CASTQKGLAGNEQYF. In DNA form, the CDR3 reads TGTGCCAGCACCCAAAAAGGACTAGCGGGTAACGAGCAGTACTTC.

The J gene is TRBJ2-5, the V gene TRBV6-5, with 11 bases that match TRBD1. CDR1 and CDR2 (germline): MNHEY, SVGAGI. CDR3 length equals 16 residues. With 0 bases clipped from V and 4 bases from J, the junction kept 4 bases outside the gene matches. CDR3 region: CASSYSGTGGGETQYF. The CDR3 nucleotides are TGTGCCAGCAGTTACTCGGGGACAGGGGGAGGAGAGACCCAGTACTTC.

Ten or more counts support this clonotype. This rearrangement joins TRBV12-3 or TRBV12-4 to TRBJ2-7; the match to TRBD1 covers 7 bases. This CDR3 is 14 amino acids long. V trimming: 5 bases; J trimming: 7 bases; junction bases outside the gene matches: 11. The chain's CDR3 is CASSPGQWLGEQYF. The CDR3 coding sequence is TGTGCCAGCAGTCCGGGACAGTGGTTGGGAGAGCAGTACTTC.